This T cell receptor beta chain was documented in a study of blood T cell repertoires in COVID-19. Overall study: The United States, Italy and Spain were the sources of the acute and convalescent COVID-19 samples. Sources were T cells, B-cell-depleted T cells, or PBMCs; the material itself was cDNA or gDNA.

With V trimmed by 4 bases and J by 4 bases, 2 bases remained unmatched. CDR1 SGHNT and CDR2 YYREEE come from the germline V gene (reference sequence). The CDR3 runs 14 residues. Per the authors' pipeline: Nucleated cell number was recorded as an estimate derived from reference gene primer amplification. Sequenced by immunoSEQ multiplex PCR; TCRdb stores in-frame clones only, minus some. V and J calls and clone size are those listed in that table; D and trimming were worked out from the DNA. The table includes 150,000 to 180,000 clones, roughly 84% detected once. In the case of this clone: Other DNA sequences from this sample encode an identical CDR3 as well.

The sequence was collected from a woman aged 50 to 65 with acute or convalescent COVID-19. The sequenced material came from peripheral blood. The J gene is TRBJ1-6, the V gene TRBV5-4; 7 bases fit TRBD1. The CDR3 bases are TGTGCCAGCAGCCTGGACAGGTATAATTCACCCCTCCACTTT. Translated, it gives CASSLDRYNSPLHF.